Listed below are T cell receptor beta chains from one sample, sequenced in a study of blood T cell repertoires in COVID-19. Profiling relied on immunoSEQ multiplex PCR, and the TCRdb table lists in-frame clones only, not all of them. The table lists 40,000 to 60,000 clones, 85% to 90% of them singletons, with 2.6% in the top ten. The sample consisted of peripheral blood. Receptors were obtained from a woman older than 75 with COVID-19, enrolled during active disease. The CDR3 runs from the conserved cysteine through the conserved F or W. A D gene is named only where the DNA matches it firmly. Some rows have no size entry. The others give once, few or many, or a class for an expanded clone.

D gene	J gene	V gene	clone size	CDR3 DNA	CDR3 protein
TRBD1	TRBJ1-1	TRBV7-3	.	TGTGCCAGCAGTCCACAGGGGGGCGAAGCTTTCTTT	CASSPQGGEAFF
TRBD2	TRBJ2-2	TRBV6-4	once	TGTGCCAGCAGTGAGTGGGCTAGCGGAAACACCGGGGAGCTGTTTTTT	CASSEWASGNTGELFF
.	TRBJ2-1	TRBV5-1	.	TGCGCCAGCAGCTTAGGGGTCAGGGTGAGGAATGAGCAGTTCTTC	CASSLGVRVRNEQFF
.	TRBJ1-1	TRBV7-9	.	TGTGCCAGCAGCTTACTCACTGAAGCTTTCTTT	CASSLLTEAFF
.	TRBJ2-1	TRBV2	.	TGTGCCAGCAGGGAGGAGGGTGGGGGTATCGAGCAGTTCTTC	CASREEGGGIEQFF
.	TRBJ2-7	TRBV21-1	.	TGTGCCAGCAGCAAAGTCACAGACCTCTCCTACGAGCAGTACTTC	CASSKVTDLSYEQYF
.	TRBJ2-7	TRBV5-1	.	TGCGCCAGCAGCTTGGGGGAGGCCTACGAGCAGTACTTC	CASSLGEAYEQYF
TRBD1	TRBJ2-7	TRBV4-1	.	TGCGCCAGCAGCCGAGATCCTAGGACAGGGTACTACGAGCAGTACTTC	CASSRDPRTGYYEQYF
.	TRBJ2-7	TRBV24-1	.	TGTGCCACCCAAGAAGCAGGGGCCCAAGGGTACGAGCAGTACTTC	CATQEAGAQGYEQYF
TRBD2	TRBJ2-5	TRBV7-2	.	TGTGCCAGCAGCAGGACTAGTGCGTACCAAGAGACCCAGTACTTC	CASSRTSAYQETQYF
TRBD1	TRBJ1-4	TRBV5-5	once	TGTGCCAGCAGCCCGAGAAGGGGGCAAAATAATGAAAAACTGTTTTTT	CASSPRRGQNNEKLFF
.	TRBJ2-3	TRBV7-2	.	TGTGCCAGCAGCTTAGAGTCGCTAGCCCCCACAGATACGCAGTATTTT	CASSLESLAPTDTQYF
.	TRBJ1-2	TRBV6-5	.	TGTGCCAGCAACACCCCTGGGGGGGACTATGGCTACACCTTC	CASNTPGGDYGYTF
TRBD2	TRBJ2-7	TRBV19	.	TGTGCCAGTAGTATTGGGACTAGCGTTCGCGGGTACGAGCAGTACTTC	CASSIGTSVRGYEQYF
TRBD1	TRBJ1-5	TRBV6-5	.	TGTGCCAGCTGTAGGAACAGGGGGCCGAGGCAGCCCCAGCATTTT	CASCRNRGPRQPQHF
.	TRBJ1-1	TRBV5-1	.	TGCGCCAGCAGCTTGGGGCATTTGTTAATGAACACTGAAGCTTTCTTT	CASSLGHLLMNTEAFF
TRBD2	TRBJ2-2	TRBV19	.	TGTGCCAGTACCGGGACTAGCACCGGGGAGCTGTTTTTT	CASTGTSTGELFF
.	TRBJ2-1	TRBV10-1	.	TGCGCCAGCAGTGACCTCCCCCGCGGGATCAATGAGCAGTTCTTC	CASSDLPRGINEQFF
TRBD2	TRBJ2-3	TRBV29-1	.	TGCAGCGTTGCGGGACTAGGTACAGATACGCAGTATTTT	CSVAGLGTDTQYF
TRBD2	TRBJ2-5	TRBV6-5	.	TGTGCCAGCACGGGGGGTTGGAGGGGACAGACCCAGTACTTC	CASTGGWRGQTQYF
.	TRBJ2-4	TRBV11-2	.	TGTGCCAGCAGCTTATGGGGCAGGGGCAGTCTAGCCAAAAACATTCAGTACTTC	CASSLWGRGSLAKNIQYF
.	TRBJ1-5	TRBV10-2	.	TGCGCCAGCAGTGACAGGTATAGCAATCAGCCCCAGCATTTT	CASSDRYSNQPQHF
TRBD1	TRBJ2-3	TRBV3-1/TRBV3-2	.	TGTGCCAGCAGCCACGGGACAGGGGCCCGCACAGATACGCAGTATTTT	CASSHGTGARTDTQYF
TRBD2	TRBJ2-7	TRBV18	.	TGTGCCAGCTCACCACCGCGGGAGACAAGCAGATACGAGCAGTACTTC	CASSPPRETSRYEQYF
.	TRBJ2-1	TRBV24-1	.	TGTGCCACCAGTGATTCGACAGGGAGGCACGATGAGCAGTTCTTC	CATSDSTGRHDEQFF
TRBD1	TRBJ1-1	TRBV10-1	.	TGCGCCAGCAGTGGGGACAGGGGGAAGACTGAAGCTTTCTTT	CASSGDRGKTEAFF
.	TRBJ2-7	TRBV6-5	.	TGTGCCAGCAGGGCCCGTGGGGACACTTCCTACGAGCAGTACTTC	CASRARGDTSYEQYF
TRBD1	TRBJ1-1	TRBV5-1	few	TGCGCCAGCAGCTCGACAGGGCCCGGCGTCACTGAAGCTTTCTTT	CASSSTGPGVTEAFF
.	TRBJ2-7	TRBV9	.	TGTGCCAGCAGCGTAACTAGCCGAACCTACGAGCAGTACTTC	CASSVTSRTYEQYF
TRBD2	TRBJ2-3	TRBV30	.	TGTGCCTGGAGAGAAGGGACTAGCGGGGGCCGCACAGATACGCAGTATTTT	CAWREGTSGGRTDTQYF
.	TRBJ2-1	TRBV7-7	once	TGTGCTAGCAGCTTAGGCTTAGGTGAGAAGACACCCTACAATGAGCAGTTCTTC	CASSLGLGEKTPYNEQFF
.	TRBJ1-4	TRBV5-1	.	TGCGCCAGCAGCTTCGGACAGAAGAATGAAAAACTGTTTTTT	CASSFGQKNEKLFF
.	TRBJ2-7	TRBV6-2/TRBV6-3	.	TGTGCCAGCAGTTATAAGCTAACCTACGAGCAGTACTTC	CASSYKLTYEQYF
.	TRBJ1-1	TRBV18	.	TGTGCCAGCTCACCAATAGGACAAGACACTGAAGCTTTCTTT	CASSPIGQDTEAFF
.	TRBJ2-3	TRBV11-2	.	TGTGCCAGCAGCGCGACACCGGGACTTGAGACAGATACGCAGTATTTT	CASSATPGLETDTQYF
.	TRBJ1-6	TRBV28	.	TGTGCCAGCAGTTTACCCGTGAGCTCCTATAATTCACCCCTCCACTTT	CASSLPVSSYNSPLHF
TRBD1	TRBJ1-1	TRBV7-8	.	TGTGCCAGCAGTCCCAGCAGGACAGGGCCCAACACTGAAGCTTTCTTT	CASSPSRTGPNTEAFF
.	TRBJ1-1	TRBV5-1	once	TGCGCCAGCAGCTTGCCCGACAGTCTCGGGGCTTTCTTT	CASSLPDSLGAFF
.	TRBJ2-5	TRBV6-5	.	TGTGCCAGCCATTCAGGGGCGCGGGAGACCCAGTACTTC	CASHSGARETQYF
.	TRBJ2-2	TRBV13	.	TGTGCCAGCGGGGACAGGCGACCAGGGAGGGGTCCCGGGGAGCTGTTTTTT	CASGDRRPGRGPGELFF
.	TRBJ2-7	TRBV7-2	.	TGTGCCAGCAGCTTAGTAGCAGACAGGACCCCCTACGAGCAGTACTTC	CASSLVADRTPYEQYF
TRBD1	TRBJ2-2	TRBV7-2	.	TGTGCCAGCAGCCCCCAGGGGGCGGACACCGGGGAGCTGTTTTTT	CASSPQGADTGELFF
TRBD2	TRBJ2-1	TRBV7-8	.	TGTGCCAGCAGGACCGGGACTAGCGCGGGTGAGCAGTTCTTC	CASRTGTSAGEQFF
.	TRBJ1-3	TRBV28	.	TGTGCCACCAGATCTAGGTCTGGAAACACCATATATTTT	CATRSRSGNTIYF
.	TRBJ1-5	TRBV28	.	TGTGCCACCCCGGGGGGTCGTCCTGGTCAGCCCCAGCATTTT	CATPGGRPGQPQHF
.	TRBJ2-5	TRBV2	.	TGTGCCAGCAGTGAAGCAGGAGGGACCCAGTACTTC	CASSEAGGTQYF
TRBD1	TRBJ1-1	TRBV7-9	.	TGTGCCAGCAGCTTATTGTCCGCACAGGGGGCTGAAGCTTTCTTT	CASSLLSAQGAEAFF